This T cell receptor beta chain was obtained from a study of cytomegalovirus exposure and HLA in healthy donors. Germline CDR1 reads MDHEN; CDR2 reads SYDVKM. V shed 6 bases and J 0 bases; nucleotides not matched to a gene: 7. The length of the CDR3 is 15 residues. Only in-frame clones appear in the TCRdb table, and some are missing; sequencing was by immunoSEQ multiplex PCR. This sample carries 120,000 or so clones, approximately 90% of them seen once, and the ten largest clones take under 2%. The chain carries TRBV28 and TRBJ2-7; 8 bases line up with TRBD1. This sequence originates from a woman aged 18-29 years in good health and CMV-seronegative. Specimen: PBMCs. CDR3 bases: TGTGCCAGCAGCCGAAGACAGGGGATCTCCTACGAGCAGTACTTC. It is translated as CASSRRQGISYEQYF.